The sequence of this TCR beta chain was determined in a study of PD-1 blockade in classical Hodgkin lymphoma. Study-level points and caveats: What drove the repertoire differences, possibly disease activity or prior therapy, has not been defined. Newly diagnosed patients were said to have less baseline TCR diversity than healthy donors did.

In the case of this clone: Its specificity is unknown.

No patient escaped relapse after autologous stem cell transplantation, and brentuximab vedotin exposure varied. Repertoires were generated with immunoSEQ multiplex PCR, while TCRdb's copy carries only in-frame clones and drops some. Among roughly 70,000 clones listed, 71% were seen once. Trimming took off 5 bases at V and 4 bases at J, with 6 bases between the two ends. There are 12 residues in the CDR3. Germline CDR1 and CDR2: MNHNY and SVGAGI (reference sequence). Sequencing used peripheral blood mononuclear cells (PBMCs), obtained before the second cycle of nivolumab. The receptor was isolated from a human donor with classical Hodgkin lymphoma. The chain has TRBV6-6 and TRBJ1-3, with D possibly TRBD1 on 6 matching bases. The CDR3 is CASSTGGNTIYF. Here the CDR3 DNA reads TGTGCCAGCAGTACAGGGGGAAACACCATATATTTT.